The following is a T cell receptor (beta chain) sequence with its context. Its target antigen remains unknown. Nothing much larger sits one base from this clone, and base qualities are not available. This record belongs to a study of cytomegalovirus exposure and HLA in healthy donors (dated by TCRdb to the late 2010s). General notes on the study: An earlier analysis of some 550 of the donors reported 250 to 350 Gb of sequence data and some 120 million unique TCR beta sequences from 150 million to 200 million T cells. In a later analysis, previously published TCR beta repertoires from more than 500 donors were re-analyzed and high-resolution HLA genotyping was added so that TCR occurrence patterns could be studied. In an earlier analysis of more than 550 of the donors, high-throughput TCR beta sequencing was used to judge whether each TCR beta V gene segment behaved as functional or pseudogenic. HLA typing included class I and class II loci at four-digit resolution. Among the roughly 370 genotyped donors, approximately 77% belonged to the genetic ancestry cluster associated with self-reported Caucasian donors. Every discovery cohort repertoire had been produced on one sequencing platform. About five DR-DQ haplotypes were handled as single units for association and clustering, since linkage in the cohort was strong. The study aimed to test whether cataloging public T cell receptors could reveal signatures of past pathogen exposure. Donor age, sex, ethnicity and CMV serostatus were collected together with the repertoire data. An early release covering 550 to 700 HLA-typed donors comprised about 300 gigabases of sequencing data and about 90 million unique TCR sequences. Rather than drawing on any new phenotypic data, the later analysis identified candidate immune exposures from TCR beta sequences and the way those sequences occurred across donors. High-throughput TCR immunosequencing, statistical association of individual TCRs with disease status, and machine learning were combined to predict cytomegalovirus infection status. Among several hundred genotyped donors of the cohort, an average of about 220,000 unique TCR beta nucleotide sequences was sequenced per donor, of which about 18% were non-productive. In a later genetic analysis, genome-wide SNP genotypes for about three fifths of the 666 donors were used, and that subset was treated as a discovery cohort. Along with the roughly 670-subject first cohort, a separate validation cohort of over a hundred different subjects was used. The study profiled the T cell repertoires of hundreds of subjects by immunosequencing and related them to cytomegalovirus serostatus. Typing coverage varied by locus: roughly 620-640 donors for A, B, C, DRB1 and DQB1; 500 to 550 for DQA1; about 600 for DPA1; around 450 for DPB1. Results the study describes overall, beyond this receptor: The only immune exposure information available for the cohort was CMV serostatus. V-gene and J-gene trimming of TCR beta chains was associated with a missense DCLRE1C variant in a later genetic analysis, and the association was replicated in an independent cohort. According to a later analysis, parvovirus B19, influenza, CMV and Epstein-Barr virus appeared linked to several top co-occurrence clusters. Broadly in line with IMGT annotations, most TCR beta V segments showed up in productive rearrangements about 87% or about 30% of the time in an earlier analysis of roughly 590 of the donors. Sequencing depth was assumed to be roughly uniform across donors in the presence/absence analyses, though that assumption may not hold. The 87-base-pair reads could not distinguish some IMGT-functional V segments, including TRBV6-2 and TRBV6-3, so those segments were excluded. Cytomegalovirus status was reported to be diagnosed by the classifier with high specificity and sensitivity in both the original and validation cohorts. A later analysis found that TCR association rates varied across HLA loci, with DRB1 alleles showing the most associated TCRs and HLA-C alleles the fewest. When HLA alleles, especially DR and DQ, strongly co-occurred, attributing TCR associations to individual alleles was difficult. Only TCR beta chains were sequenced in this cohort, and the absence of alpha or paired-chain data limited detectable features. In a later analysis, 16,951 TCR beta sequences were associated with specific HLA alleles at a false discovery rate of 0.05. It was suggested by the authors that the approach could potentially be generalized to other disease states and immunological phenotypes. Approximately 18 rarely observed V segments, including chromosome 9 orphons, were excluded from the earlier analysis of approximately 600 of the donors because counts were too low. A later genetic analysis reported fewer N-insertions in productive TCRs among donors in an Asian-associated ancestry cluster than the roughly 650-donor mean. Most CMV-associated TCR beta chains appeared to be HLA-restricted in a later analysis, and the HLA associations seemed to be driven largely by CMV exposure. A few of the identified cytomegalovirus-associated TCR beta chains were confirmed in vitro to be specific for cytomegalovirus antigens. A cluster of highly shared sequence variants was judged likely to be a technical artifact of the sequencing pipeline. A later analysis found that HLA-associated TCR beta chains were more clonally expanded and had lower generation probabilities than equally common non-associated chains. Across donors, most TCR sequences were observed very rarely, whereas some public TCRs were present in many individuals. Because some donors lacked HLA typing at each locus, the association tests relied only on the typed subset. Correlated functional status among segregating V segments might be attributable to linkage disequilibrium, but an unknown experimental factor could not be ruled out. A further reported finding was that TCR beta sequences accurately predicted the HLA-A and HLA-B alleles for most subjects in the first cohort. The study listed 150 to 200 TCR beta chains as associated with cytomegalovirus.

The protocol used for the library was the immunoSEQ multiplex PCR assay. For the multiplex PCR, a mixture combining 60 forward primers for TCR Vbeta segments and 13 reverse primers for TCR Jbeta segments was used. The CDR3 region of rearranged TCR beta genes was amplified from genomic DNA by a multiplex PCR assay. The Illumina HiSeq System was used to sequence the amplified TCR beta libraries as 87-base-pair reads. On the study's bioinformatics: A later analysis tallied tens of millions of unique TCR beta chains across the 640 or so repertoires, and roughly 11 million of those chains were shared by two or more donors. Raw reads were error-corrected and collapsed into unique sequences with a nearest-neighbor algorithm that merged closely related sequences to remove PCR and sequencing errors. To assign V, D and J gene segments, CDR3 sequences were aligned to IMGT reference sequences. For a sequence to be retained, a match of at least six nucleotides to both a V gene segment and a J gene segment was required. A rearrangement was called productive if the CDR3 had no stop codons and remained in frame with V and J, and every other rearrangement was called non-productive. CDR3 was defined according to IMGT convention as the region running from the second conserved V-encoded cysteine to the conserved J-encoded phenylalanine. The earlier analysis of 587 of the donors excluded any sequence lacking an unambiguous match to a single V gene segment. In an earlier analysis of several hundred of the donors, V segments were called functional above 56.7% productive rearrangements and were called segregating when the between-donor standard deviation exceeded 5%. A statistical classification framework was built to diagnose cytomegalovirus status from the catalog of TCR beta chain sequences. A later analysis assigned V and J genes by comparing TCR nucleotide sequences with IMGT/GENE-DB human TR gene sequences. In a later analysis, CDR3 sequences and most-parsimonious VDJ recombination scenarios were assigned using the TCRdist pipeline. In a later analysis, each TCR beta chain was defined by its CDR3 amino acid sequence together with its V-gene family, and reads lacking a unique V-gene family were excluded. To address suspected cross-contamination and a sequencing artifact, a later analysis removed 592 highly shared, low-generation-probability nucleotide sequences. A later analysis calculated a clonal expansion index for each public chain from normalized within-repertoire ranks of inferred template counts. In a later analysis, generation probabilities were computed with a VDJ recombination model fitted to out-of-frame rearrangements, and the resulting probabilities were checked against IGoR. In a later analysis, hypergeometric tests were used to score TCR-TCR, TCR-HLA and TCR-CMV co-occurrence, with a repertoire-size bias correction applied to TCR pairs. False discovery rates were estimated in a later analysis by permuting HLA or CMV assignments 20 times. In a later analysis, co-occurring TCRs were grouped using DBSCAN, with TCRdist sequence similarity added in when clustering inside HLA-allele-positive subsets. Repertoires with fewer than 30,000 or more than 120,000 public chains were left out of co-occurrence clustering, as were roughly five repertoires with anomalous nucleotide sharing. The table comes from immuneACCESS by way of TCRdb, which keeps in-frame sequences with V and J called. Part of the clones is missing from these tables; in studies checked, under half for an unresolved V gene and the rest for unknown reasons. V and J calls plus clone size are reproduced from that table; the DNA served to infer D and trimming. For this sample there are 150,000 to 200,000 clones; about three quarters appear just once. The ten biggest clones cover 4% to 5% of the sample.

The cohort was made up of approximately 670 healthy bone marrow donors. At the time of sampling, every cohort member was nominally healthy, though immune exposures that went unrecorded were likely present. The donor tested CMV seropositive, placing the donor among the 310 or so seropositive members of the cohort. Each donor provided a peripheral blood sample, and peripheral blood mononuclear cells were used for TCR beta sequencing. Genomic DNA extraction from the blood cell samples was performed with the Qiagen DNeasy Blood Extraction Kit. The germline V gene specifies SGHNT as CDR1 and YENEEA as CDR2. Its CDR3 holds 14 amino acids, cysteine through phenylalanine. Only CDR3 DNA is held: 42 bases, read in frame from base 1. Trimming takes 5 bases from V and 4 bases from J, and the germline ends sit 12 bases apart.

The chain employs TRBV11-3 and TRBJ1-3; TRBD1 could be the D gene, as 5 bases match. This receptor was taken from a man between 18 and 35 years old in good health and CMV-seropositive. Material: PBMCs. Read as DNA, the sequence is TGTGCCAGCAGCCCAGACAGAAACGGAAACACCATATATTTT. This translates into CASSPDRNGNTIYF. Here the CDR3 is joined to the reference TRBV11-3 and TRBJ1-3 genes, and the full variable domain is: EAGVVQSPRYKIIEKKQPVAFWCNPISGHNTLYWYLQNLGQGPELLIRYENEEAVDDSQLPKDRFSAERLKGVDSTLKIQPAELGDSAVYLCASSPDRNGNTIYFGEGSWLTVV.